The TCR beta chain described here comes from a study of glioma-infiltrating T cells after dendritic cell vaccination. For the study at large: Between about 2002 and 2012, patients got autologous tumor lysate-pulsed dendritic cell vaccines. Monocyte-derived dendritic cells, cultured roughly 7 days with IL-4 and GM-CSF, were pulsed with autologous tumor lysate.

Concerning this clone itself: As yet, its antigen is unknown.

This CDR3 spans 15 amino acids. J gave up 5 bases and V 6 bases, and 6 bases lay outside the gene matches. Germline CDR1 and CDR2: SNHLY and FYNNEI. The PCR used 60 V beta and 13 J beta primers. Method: immunoSEQ multiplex PCR; TCRdb's copy keeps in-frame clones and lacks some. The repertoire has 45,000 to 55,000 clones, over 75% of them found once; the top ten carry over 9.5%. General study points: Only a small number of patients had complete blood and tumor samples.

The TCR sequence derives from a human donor with glioblastoma. Here the sequenced sample was blood, taken before dendritic cell vaccination. The gene calls are TRBV2 and TRBJ1-5; TRBD1 matches at 11 bases. The CDR3 nucleotides are TGTGCCAGCAGGGGGACAGGGGGTGTCGATCAGCCCCAGCATTTT. Its translation: CASRGTGGVDQPQHF.